Each of the 20 T cell receptor beta chains below was sequenced from the same sample in a study of response to subunit inactivated influenza vaccine. A single record per CDR3 protein comes from TCRdb applying MiXCR to the RT-PCR reads. Of fewer than 600,000 distinct CDR3 sequences in the sample, approximately 7.7% were seen once. The sample was PBMCs from blood, taken around 2 years after vaccination. All receptors come from a man aged 45 to 75 who received an inactivated influenza vaccine.

This clonotype was seen a few times. The chain has TRBV29-1 and TRBJ1-3; 7 bases are a match to TRBD1. J lost 0 bases, V lost 6 bases, and 11 bases had no gene match. Germline values: CDR1 SQVTM, CDR2 ANQGSEA. The CDR3 is 16 amino acids. In DNA form, the CDR3 reads TGCAGCGTGATTAGACCGGGACAGAGCTCTGGAAACACCATATATTTT. Its protein is CSVIRPGQSSGNTIYF.

This chain links TRBV14 with TRBJ1-1, with no clear D. The germline V gene has CDR1 SGHDN and CDR2 FVKESK. The germline V and J ends were trimmed by 6 bases and 4 bases, with 12 bases remaining between them. The CDR3 is 13 amino acids. The CDR3 reads CASSPGESTEAFF. DNA of the CDR3: TGTGCCAGCAGTCCCGGAGAAAGCACTGAAGCTTTCTTT.

This clonotype was seen more than once but under ten times. This sequence joins TRBV29-1 and TRBJ1-5; D uncertain. Germline loops: CDR1 SQVTM, CDR2 ANQGSEA. The CDR3 runs to 13 residues. V dropped 7 bases and J dropped 5 bases, with 15 bases sitting between them. CDR3 nucleotide sequence: TGCAGCGCGCCCCCCGGCGGGGATCAGCCCCAGCATTTT. Its translation: CSAPPGGDQPQHF. The full variable domain, its missing parts supplied by reference TRBV29-1 and TRBJ1-5, is SAVISQKPSRDICQRGTSLTIQCQVDSQVTMMFWYRQQPGQSLTLIATANQGSEATYESGFVIDKFPISRPNLTFSTLTVSNMSPEDSSIYLCSAPPGGDQPQHFGDGTRLSIL.

The V call is TRBV6-1, the J call TRBJ2-2; D is undetermined. This CDR3 contains 15 residues. Trimming took off 7 bases at V and 7 bases at J, with 19 bases between the two ends. Germline CDR1 MNHNS, CDR2 SASEGT. The CDR3: CASTKGPSSLGELFF. DNA for the CDR3: TGTGCCAGCACTAAAGGACCGTCTTCTCTCGGGGAGCTGTTTTTT.

V is TRBV18 and J is TRBJ1-5; TRBD1 matches at 9 bases. The J segment lost 7 bases and the V segment lost 2 bases, leaving 9 bases of the junction unmatched. Germline CDR1 reads KGHSH; CDR2 reads LQKENI. CDR3 size: 16 residues. The CDR3 coding sequence is TGTGCCAGCTCACCAGCCGGGACAGGGAGCGGCCAGCCCCAGCATTTT. Translation gives CASSPAGTGSGQPQHF.

In its sample, this clonotype was seen a few times. The V and J genes are TRBV19 and TRBJ2-1; D is possibly TRBD2 (5 bases). The germline gives CDR1 LNHDA, CDR2 SQIVND (reference sequence). The V end was cut by 4 bases, the J end by 4 bases, with 14 bases between. The CDR3 sequence is 15 residues long. The CDR3 nucleotides read TGTGCCAGTAGTACCGGACTTGGGGATTACAATGAGCAGTTCTTC. It specifies CASSTGLGDYNEQFF.

V and J are TRBV5-1 and TRBJ2-2, with 8 bases aligning to TRBD2. The germline V gene has CDR1 SGHRS and CDR2 YFSETQ. Losses at the gene ends were 4 bases for V and 5 bases for J; bases not matched to a gene: 13. The CDR3 contains 17 residues. CDR3 DNA sequence: TGCGCCAGCAGCCCTCAAACGGTGGGGACTAGGACCGGGGAGCTGTTTTTT. The encoded protein is CASSPQTVGTRTGELFF. The variable domain in full, completed from reference TRBV5-1 and TRBJ2-2, reads KAGVTQTPRYLIKTRGQQVTLSCSPISGHRSVSWYQQTPGQGLQFLFEYFSETQRNKGNFPGRFSGRQFSNSRSEMNVSTLELGDSALYLCASSPQTVGTRTGELFFGEGSRLTVL.

This clonotype turned up a few times. The chain combines TRBV7-2 with TRBJ2-1, with 8 bases fitting TRBD2. Trimming removed 10 bases from V and 6 bases from J; junction bases left unmatched: 11. CDR3 length: 14 residues. Germline assignment: CDR1 SGHTA and CDR2 FQGNSA. The CDR3 region has the DNA TGTGCCACCGCCAGGGAGGGGACTAGCAATGAGCAGTTCTTC. Protein product: CATAREGTSNEQFF.

In regard to this clonotype: Just one base apart from a much larger clone, this may be a read error. The chain has TRBV9 and TRBJ2-7; 8 bases fit TRBD1. Germline CDR1 and CDR2: SGDLS and YYNGEE. V was clipped by 3 bases and J by 1 base; unmatched bases: 3. The CDR3 length is 14 residues. The CDR3, as DNA: TGTGCCAGCAGCGCCCGGGACAGGTCCTACGAGCAGTACTTC. As protein: CASSARDRSYEQYF.

Only a few counts were recorded for this clonotype. The J gene is TRBJ2-7, the V gene TRBV10-1; TRBD1 agrees at 7 bases. The CDR3 loop spans 14 amino acids. The V gene's germline CDR1 is WNHNN and CDR2 SYGVQD (reference sequence). Trimming at V came to 6 bases and at J to 1 base, leaving 6 bases not matched to a gene. DNA for the CDR3: TGCGCCAGCAGCGATGGGGACAGATCCTACGAGCAGTACTTC. Translated: CASSDGDRSYEQYF.

This chain links TRBV6-1 with TRBJ1-5; D unresolved. The CDR3 is made up of 12 amino acids. The germline V gene encodes CDR1 MNHNS and CDR2 SASEGT. V was shortened by 6 bases and J by 4 bases, with 7 bases between the two germline ends. Here the CDR3 DNA reads TGTGCCAGCAGACAACAAAATCAGCCCCAGCATTTT. Translation gives CASRQQNQPQHF.

The sample holds many counts of this clonotype. The chain joins TRBV7-8 to TRBJ1-1; D is unclear. This CDR3 region has 13 residues. Germline-derived CDR1 and CDR2 are SGHVS and FQNEAQ. V lost 5 bases to trimming and J lost 5 bases, with 12 bases between them. This chain's CDR3 is CASSGDRGTEAFF. The DNA for the CDR3 is TGTGCCAGCAGCGGAGATCGGGGAACTGAAGCTTTCTTT.

This clonotype was picked up a small number of times. V gene TRBV5-1 combines with J gene TRBJ2-3; D uncertain. The germline gives CDR1 SGHRS, CDR2 YFSETQ. Trimming removed 0 bases at V and 5 bases at J, with 13 bases between. The CDR3 loop spans 15 amino acids. DNA for the CDR3: TGCGCCAGCAGCTTGGGTCGGGCCGTGGGAGATACGCAGTATTTT. As protein: CASSLGRAVGDTQYF.

This clonotype was counted at least ten times. CDR3 nucleotides: TGTGCCAGCAGCGGTGGACAGGGGAGAGCGGGGAACACTGAAGCTTTCTTT. This codes for CASSGGQGRAGNTEAFF. The genes are TRBV5-5 and TRBJ1-1, with TRBD1 matching 9 bases. V dropped 4 bases and J dropped 1; count of bases not matched to a gene: 11. This CDR3 spans 17 amino acids. Germline loops: CDR1 SGHKS, CDR2 YYEKEE (reference sequence).

This chain links TRBV20-1 with TRBJ2-1, with a possible D match to TRBD1 (5 bases). The CDR3 length is 14 residues. The ends were cut back, 2 bases at V and 2 bases at J, with 10 bases in the middle. Per the germline V gene, CDR1 is DFQATT and CDR2 is SNEGSKA (reference sequence). The DNA of the CDR3 is TGCAGTGCTAGACCCAGGGCCGCCTACAATGAGCAGTTCTTC. It is translated as CSARPRAAYNEQFF.

This clonotype was seen ten or more times. This rearrangement joins TRBV20-1 to TRBJ2-5; the D is unclear. CDR3 size: 12 residues. In germline, CDR1 is DFQATT, CDR2 SNEGSKA (reference sequence). The V end was cut by 6 bases, the J end by 5 bases, with 13 bases between. CDR3 bases: TGCAGTGCCGCCCCGGGTTTTGAGACCCAGTACTTC. Protein sequence: CSAAPGFETQYF.

In its sample, this clonotype was seen many times. CDR3 nucleotides: TGCGCCAGCAGCCCCGGCGGGACAGTCGGCACAGATACGCAGTATTTT. Translation: CASSPGGTVGTDTQYF. The V call is TRBV5-1, the J call TRBJ2-3, with a possible D match to TRBD1 (7 bases). This CDR3 has 16 residues. Trimming took off 4 bases at V and 1 base at J, with 16 bases between the two ends. Germline lookup yields CDR1 SGHRS and CDR2 YFSETQ.

In its sample, this clonotype was seen many times. The genes are TRBV5-1 and TRBJ1-2; TRBD1 matches 10 bases. CDR3 length: 15 amino acids. Germline V gene lookup returns CDR1 SGHRS and CDR2 YFSETQ. The V and J ends lost 2 bases and 4 bases, in that order; junction bases with no gene match: 5. The CDR3 protein is CASSFSGTGVYGYTF. The CDR3 DNA follows: TGCGCCAGCAGCTTCTCCGGGACAGGGGTCTATGGCTACACCTTC. Supplemented by reference TRBV5-1 and TRBJ1-2, the full variable domain reads KAGVTQTPRYLIKTRGQQVTLSCSPISGHRSVSWYQQTPGQGLQFLFEYFSETQRNKGNFPGRFSGRQFSNSRSEMNVSTLELGDSALYLCASSFSGTGVYGYTFGSGTRLTVV.

The rearrangement joins TRBV19 to TRBJ1-5; D is uncertain. This CDR3 is 12 amino acids long. Between the trimmed V and J ends, which lost 10 bases and 3 bases, there was a span of 10 bases. Germline CDR1 and CDR2: LNHDA and SQIVND (reference sequence). CDR3: CATSFHNQPQHF. The CDR3 DNA sequence: TGTGCCACCTCTTTTCACAATCAGCCCCAGCATTTT.

This clonotype has at least ten counts. The rearrangement joins TRBV18 to TRBJ2-7, with D maybe TRBD1 (6 bases). In germline, CDR1 is KGHSH, CDR2 LQKENI. The V and J ends lost 3 bases and 5 bases respectively, with 8 bases between them. CDR3 length: 12 amino acids. Here the CDR3 DNA reads TGTGCCAGCTCACCGTACAGGGACGAGCAGTACTTC. It encodes CASSPYRDEQYF.